This passage covers 25 T cell receptor beta chains from one sample sequenced in a study of Siglec-9 on CD8 T cells in melanoma. TCRdb's table, derived via immunoSEQ multiplex PCR, lists solely in-frame clones and lacks some. The repertoire includes around 30,000 clones, 75% to 90% of them detected once, and nearly 6% sits in the top ten. The sample taken for sequencing was Siglec-9- CD8+ T cells sorted from blood. The source is a human donor in good health.

The chain joins TRBV19 to TRBJ2-3; a weak D match, TRBD2 (6 bases). The length of the CDR3 is 17 residues. V dropped 0 bases and J dropped 1 base, with 14 bases sitting between them. CDR1 is LNHDA and CDR2 is SQIVND in the germline V gene (reference sequence). The CDR3 loop is CASSIESAAGRTDTQYF. CDR3 DNA sequence: TGTGCCAGTAGTATAGAGTCGGCAGCGGGCCGCACAGATACGCAGTATTTT.

This chain connects TRBV14 to TRBJ2-3; D possibly corresponds to TRBD1 (5 bases). The V end was cut by 5 bases, the J end by 0 bases, with 18 bases between. Germline values: CDR1 SGHDN, CDR2 FVKESK. This CDR3 is built from 17 residues. CDR3: CASSGDRIQPSTDTQYF. CDR3 nucleotide sequence: TGTGCCAGCAGCGGAGACAGAATCCAACCTAGCACAGATACGCAGTATTTT. The full variable domain, rest sourced from reference TRBV14 and TRBJ2-3, is EAGVTQFPSHSVIEKGQTVTLRCDPISGHDNLYWYRRVMGKEIKFLLHFVKESKQDESGMPNNRFLAERTGGTYSTLKVQPAELEDSGVYFCASSGDRIQPSTDTQYFGPGTRLTVL.

V gene TRBV27 combines with J gene TRBJ1-5, with TRBD1 as a possible D gene (6 bases). V was trimmed by 6 bases and J by 6 bases, leaving 15 bases between them. From germline, CDR1 is MNHEY and CDR2 SMNVEV (reference sequence). This CDR3 contains 14 residues. CDR3 DNA sequence: TGTGCCAGCAGGCCGGACAGCCTAGGTCAGCCCCAGCATTTT. As protein: CASRPDSLGQPQHF.

This chain joins TRBV19 and TRBJ1-2; 10 bases are a match to TRBD1. Germline lookup yields CDR1 LNHDA and CDR2 SQIVND (reference sequence). This CDR3 is built from 17 residues. The V and J ends lost 4 bases and 5 bases, in that order; junction bases with no gene match: 13. CDR3 in DNA: TGTGCCAGTAGTACTCGGGATTGGACAGGGGGACGTTATGGCTACACCTTC. Translated: CASSTRDWTGGRYGYTF.

The chain recombines TRBV6-5 with TRBJ2-3; 11 bases map to TRBD1. Germline V lookup: CDR1 MNHEY, CDR2 SVGAGI. The CDR3 loop spans 16 amino acids. The junction had 2 bases not matched to a gene; V was cut back by 0 bases and J by 3 bases. CDR3 sequence reads: CASSYSGTGGTDTQYF. CDR3 DNA sequence: TGTGCCAGCAGTTACTCCGGGACAGGGGGGACAGATACGCAGTATTTT.

V usage is TRBV7-9 and J usage is TRBJ2-3; TRBD1 matches 7 bases. Germline V gives CDR1 SEHNR, CDR2 FQNEAQ (reference sequence). Trimming cost V 3 bases and J 1 base; bases outside gene matches: 4. The CDR3 is 15 amino acids. CDR3 residues: CASSFRGRGTDTQYF. The CDR3 DNA sequence: TGTGCCAGCAGCTTTAGGGGGCGCGGCACAGATACGCAGTATTTT.

The CDR3 DNA is TGTGCCTGGAGTGTACGAACGCGGGACGGTAGGGGCTACACCTTC. This codes for CAWSVRTRDGRGYTF. The chain employs TRBV30 and TRBJ1-2; D may be TRBD1 (5 bases). CDR1 and CDR2 (germline): GTSNPN, SVGIG (reference sequence). The CDR3 runs to 15 residues. Trimming removed 0 bases from V and 8 bases from J, with 19 bases in between.

The gene calls are TRBV19 and TRBJ1-5; maybe TRBD1 (5 bases). The CDR3 loop spans 13 amino acids. V lost 3 bases and J 4 bases, leaving 7 bases between the germline ends. Germline CDR1 reads LNHDA; CDR2 reads SQIVND (reference sequence). The CDR3 coding sequence is TGTGCCAGTAGTATGACAGATAATCAGCCCCAGCATTTT. Amino acids: CASSMTDNQPQHF.

This clone is a singleton in its sample. This chain uses TRBV7-8 with TRBJ2-1; D is unclear. The CDR3 is 13 residues long. CDR1 is SGHVS, CDR2 FQNEAQ, per germline. Trimming removed 5 bases at V and 7 bases at J, with 12 bases between. In DNA, the CDR3 is TGTGCCAGCAGCGATCAGCTCAGGAATGAGCAGTTCTTC. It yields the protein CASSDQLRNEQFF.

The V call is TRBV7-9, the J call TRBJ1-1; D possibly corresponds to TRBD1 (6 bases). Germline loops: CDR1 SEHNR, CDR2 FQNEAQ (reference sequence). The germline V and J ends were trimmed by 0 bases and 5 bases, with 13 bases remaining between them. This CDR3 comprises 15 residues. As DNA, the CDR3 is TGTGCCAGCAGCTTAGCCGACTGGGGGGCTACTGAAGCTTTCTTT. Protein product: CASSLADWGATEAFF.

This clone was observed a handful of times. This chain connects TRBV7-9 to TRBJ1-5, with D tentatively TRBD1 (5 bases). CDR3 length: 14 residues. Trimming took off 6 bases at V and 2 bases at J, with 11 bases between the two ends. Germline V gene lookup returns CDR1 SEHNR and CDR2 FQNEAQ (reference sequence). Written as DNA, the CDR3 is TGTGCCAGCAGAGGAGGAGGGGGCAATCAGCCCCAGCATTTT. Protein: CASRGGGGNQPQHF.

This sequence joins TRBV29-1 and TRBJ2-3, with a tentative D call TRBD2 (5 bases). Trimming removed 3 bases at V and 1 base at J, with 11 bases between. CDR1 and CDR2 from the germline V gene are SQVTM and ANQGSEA. This CDR3 is built from 14 residues. The CDR3 nucleotides are TGCAGCGTTGACGGGAAGGAAGGCACAGATACGCAGTATTTT. Amino acid sequence: CSVDGKEGTDTQYF.

V is TRBV27 and J is TRBJ2-1; 8 bases agree with TRBD2. The CDR3 totals 15 residues. CDR1 and CDR2 from the germline V gene are MNHEY and SMNVEV (reference sequence). The trim removed 2 bases at V and 7 bases at J, leaving 7 bases unmatched. DNA for the CDR3: TGTGCCAGCAGTTTAGTACGGGAGGGCACGAATGAGCAGTTCTTC. Translation: CASSLVREGTNEQFF.

The chain employs TRBV9 and TRBJ2-1; either TRBD1 or TRBD2 may supply D (6 bases each). Germline loops: CDR1 SGDLS, CDR2 YYNGEE. The CDR3 runs to 17 residues. With 0 bases removed from V and 6 bases from J, the gap between germline ends came to 19 bases. CDR3 in DNA: TGTGCCAGCAGCGTAGCTACGAGGGGGGCGAGGGGCAATGAGCAGTTCTTC. Its translation is CASSVATRGARGNEQFF.

CDR3 nucleotide sequence: TGTGCCAGCAGCTTGGGGAATAGCGGGAGGGCCGGCATTCAGTACTTC. It specifies CASSLGNSGRAGIQYF. The V and J genes are TRBV13 and TRBJ2-4; the match to TRBD2 covers 11 bases. The ends lost 3 bases at V and 9 bases at J; junction bases unmatched: 10. Germline CDR1 and CDR2: PRHDT and FYEKMQ (reference sequence). The CDR3 has 16 residues.

The chain joins TRBV5-4 to TRBJ2-7; TRBD2 matches at 10 bases. Germline assignment: CDR1 SGHNT and CDR2 YYREEE (reference sequence). V dropped 2 bases and J dropped 3; count of bases not matched to a gene: 8. The CDR3 is 16 amino acids. CDR3 in amino acids: CASSLSGTSAYYEQYV. CDR3 coding DNA: TGTGCCAGCAGCTTATCCGGGACTAGCGCATACTACGAGCAGTACGTC.

This rearrangement joins TRBV9 to TRBJ2-2; TRBD2 might be the D (5 bases). Deletions cut 4 bases from V and 6 bases from J, with 19 bases between. CDR3 length: 16 amino acids. CDR1 and CDR2 (germline): SGDLS, YYNGEE. The CDR3 nucleotides read TGTGCCAGCAGCCCCTCTGGGGATAACGGGGCCGGGGAGCTGTTTTTT. Amino acids: CASSPSGDNGAGELFF.

The chain employs TRBV9 and TRBJ2-1; no definite D call. V lost 2 bases and J lost 6, with 15 bases in between. This CDR3 is built from 15 residues. The germline V gene has CDR1 SGDLS and CDR2 YYNGEE. The CDR3, as DNA: TGTGCCAGCAGCGTTGGTAGCCGACCGGCCAATGAGCAGTTCTTC. Its protein product is CASSVGSRPANEQFF.

J is TRBJ1-1 and V is TRBV4-2, with D possibly TRBD1 on 6 matching bases. Germline V gene lookup returns CDR1 LGHNA and CDR2 YNFKEQ. The CDR3 is 14 residues long. V was cut by 8 bases and J by 1 base, with 14 bases left in between. The CDR3 region is CASAWGGENTEAFF. The CDR3 DNA sequence: TGTGCCAGCGCATGGGGGGGCGAGAACACTGAAGCTTTCTTT.

By share of the sample, this clone is medium-sized. The chain uses TRBV10-3 and TRBJ2-7, with unresolved D. This CDR3 region has 11 residues. Per germline, CDR1 ENHRY and CDR2 SYGVKD. V was clipped by 3 bases and J by 5 bases, with 5 bases between them. The CDR3 is CAISELHEQYF. CDR3 in DNA: TGTGCCATCAGTGAACTCCACGAGCAGTACTTC.

This clone was found once. The gene calls are TRBV27 and TRBJ2-7, with TRBD2 matching over 9 bases. V trimming: 6 bases; J trimming: 6 bases; junction bases outside the gene matches: 12. Germline V CDR1 and CDR2: MNHEY, SMNVEV (reference sequence). This CDR3 is built from 15 residues. The CDR3, as DNA: TGTGCCAGCAGGCCACTTAGCGGGAGCAGCCTCGAGCAGTACGTC. It yields the protein CASRPLSGSSLEQYV.

V and J are TRBV21-1 and TRBJ2-1; the table's D call TRBD2 went unverified against the DNA. TRBV21-1 corresponds to a pseudogene. This CDR3 is built from 16 residues. This CDR3 reads CASSKRDSLSYNEQFF. CDR3 nucleotides: TGTGCCAGCAGCAAACGAGATTCCCTCTCCTACAATGAGCAGTTCTTC.

Only one count was recorded for this clone. The chain couples TRBV2 to TRBJ2-2; 8 nucleotides align to TRBD1. Germline CDR1 is SNHLY and CDR2 is FYNNEI. V lost 8 bases and J lost 3; bases outside the gene matches: 11. This CDR3 comprises 16 residues. The CDR3 DNA reads as TGTGCCAGCTGGGACCGGGACAGGAGATACACCGGGGAGCTGTTTTTT. Residues: CASWDRDRRYTGELFF.

This clone was seen only once. In nucleotides, the CDR3 is TGTGCCAGCAGCTTAGGTACAGGGAGGGTGTCGTACACCGGGGAGCTGTTTTTT. Translated, it gives CASSLGTGRVSYTGELFF. The chain recombines TRBV13 with TRBJ2-2; possibly TRBD2 for D (7 bases). The CDR3 totals 18 residues. Trimming took off 0 bases at V and 3 bases at J, with 17 bases between the two ends. The germline gives CDR1 PRHDT, CDR2 FYEKMQ (reference sequence). The whole variable domain, filled in from reference TRBV13 and TRBJ2-2, reads AAGVIQSPRHLIKEKRETATLKCYPIPRHDTVYWYQQGPGQDPQFLISFYEKMQSDKGSIPDRFSAQQFSDYHSELNMSSLELGDSALYFCASSLGTGRVSYTGELFFGEGSRLTVL.

The rearrangement uses TRBV9 and TRBJ1-4; 10 bases agree with TRBD1. Germline loops: CDR1 SGDLS, CDR2 YYNGEE. This CDR3 has 15 residues. V dropped 2 bases and J dropped 11; count of bases not matched to a gene: 9. This CDR3 reads CASSVLGTGERKLFF. Written as DNA, the CDR3 is TGTGCCAGCAGCGTTTTGGGGACAGGGGAGCGGAAACTGTTTTTT.